This is a list of T cell receptor beta chains from one sample in a study of cytomegalovirus exposure and HLA in healthy donors. Measured with immunoSEQ multiplex PCR; TCRdb has only the in-frame clones, and not every one. The sample holds roughly 200,000 clones, roughly 78% seen once. Material for sequencing was PBMCs. Receptors were obtained from a woman between 25 and 40 years old in good health and CMV-seropositive. Each CDR3 is given with its conserved first and last residue. The order of the fields is CDR3 length, V gene, clone size, J gene, D gene, CDR3 DNA, CDR3 protein. The D gene is left open where the match is weak. Some rows have no size entry. The others give once, few or many, or a class for an expanded clone.

19	TRBV30	NA	TRBJ2-6	TRBD2	TGTGCCTGGAGTCTGGGACTAGCGGGTCTCTACTCTGGGGCCAACGTCCTGACTTTC	CAWSLGLAGLYSGANVLTF
17	TRBV4-2	once	TRBJ2-1	NA	TGTGCCAGCAGCCAAGAGTGGGGGGAGGCATTATCAAATGAGCAGTTCTTC	CASSQEWGEALSNEQFF
12	TRBV19	NA	TRBJ2-5	NA	TGTGCCAGTAGTCCCCCAGGGGAGACCCAGTACTTC	CASSPPGETQYF
17	TRBV29-1	NA	TRBJ2-5	TRBD1	TGCAGCGTTGAAGATCGGGTACAGGGGGCTTTTCAAGAGACCCAGTACTTC	CSVEDRVQGAFQETQYF
16	TRBV6-5	NA	TRBJ2-3	NA	TGTGCCAGCAGTTTACAGGGAGGGGGAGGGACAGATACGCAGTATTTT	CASSLQGGGGTDTQYF
14	TRBV5-4	NA	TRBJ2-3	NA	TGTGCCAGCACCGGGAGCGAAAGCACAGATACGCAGTATTTT	CASTGSESTDTQYF
13	TRBV19	NA	TRBJ2-7	NA	TGTGCCAGTAGGGACACCTCGTCCTACGAGCAGTACTTC	CASRDTSSYEQYF
18	TRBV7-6	once	TRBJ2-1	TRBD2	TGTGCCAGCAGCTTCACAGCGACCCCGACTAGCCGATACAATGAGCAGTTCTTC	CASSFTATPTSRYNEQFF
15	TRBV5-4	few	TRBJ1-2	TRBD1	TGTGCCAGCAGACCTACGACAGGGGGGGACTATGGCTACACCTTC	CASRPTTGGDYGYTF
12	TRBV30	few	TRBJ1-2	NA	TGTGCCTGGAGTTCGGTCCAGGAAGGCTACACCTTC	CAWSSVQEGYTF
13	TRBV9	NA	TRBJ1-1	NA	TGTGCCAGCAGCCTGACGCCCTCGGGTGAAGCTTTCTTT	CASSLTPSGEAFF
14	TRBV2	NA	TRBJ2-3	NA	TGTGCCAGCAGTGAAGGGGCAGCTGCAGATACGCAGTATTTT	CASSEGAAADTQYF
14	TRBV19	once	TRBJ2-1	NA	TGTGCCCCATTCTCGGGATTTATCTACAATGAGCAGTTCTTC	CAPFSGFIYNEQFF
14	TRBV7-9	once	TRBJ2-7	TRBD1	TGTGCCAGCAGCTACTACAGGGGGGAATACGAGCAGTACTTC	CASSYYRGEYEQYF